The present TCR beta chain was sequenced within a study of cytomegalovirus exposure and HLA in healthy donors. V lost 5 bases and J lost 7, with 11 bases in between. The CDR3 is 12 residues long. The germline V gene has CDR1 MNHNS and CDR2 SASEGT. Study conclusions and caveats: Under in vitro conditions, three CMV-associated chains were confirmed as specific for CMV antigens. A later analysis found first-cohort TCR clusters tended to co-occur in the 100 to 150 validation repertoires. Cytomegalovirus-associated TCR beta chains were listed, numbering 150 to 200. Reports described diagnosis of cytomegalovirus status by the classifier as highly specific and sensitive.

Measured with immunoSEQ multiplex PCR; TCRdb has only the in-frame clones, and not every one. Here the sample spans 73,000 or so clones, roughly 93% being singletons. Points on this clone: Its antigen is currently unknown.

Sequencing was carried out using PBMCs. This chain joins TRBV6-1 and TRBJ1-2; tentatively, D is TRBD1 (5 bases). The sequence came from a woman under 30 in good health and CMV-seropositive. For the CDR3, the DNA is TGTGCCAGCAGTTCCCAGGGATTTGGCTACACCTTC. Its translation is CASSSQGFGYTF.